These 11 T cell receptor beta chains came from one sample sequenced in a study of blood T cells in healthy people across ages. The second PCR ran about 7 to 12 cycles with a sample-barcoded 5' primer and J-beta primers. Each CDR3 protein gets one entry after TCRdb re-called the 5' RACE reads with MiXCR. This table has more than 1.4 million distinct CDR3 sequences, about 43% appearing once. Material: blood. The receptors derive from a woman between 18 and 30 years old in good health.

This clonotype has at least ten counts. The V gene is TRBV27, the J gene TRBJ2-7; 7 positions match TRBD1. Germline V gene data show CDR1 as MNHEY and CDR2 as SMNVEV (reference sequence). There are 13 residues in the CDR3. With V trimmed by 6 bases and J by 2 bases, 4 bases remained unmatched. The CDR3 here is CASRPGTAYEQYF. The CDR3 DNA sequence: TGTGCCAGCAGGCCCGGGACAGCCTACGAGCAGTACTTC.

The chain carries TRBV10-2 and TRBJ2-3, with D perhaps being TRBD1 or TRBD2 (5 bases each). Trimming shortened V by 4 bases and J by 2 bases, and 10 bases separated the two germline ends. Germline V CDR1 and CDR2: WSHSY, SAAADI. CDR3 length: 14 amino acids. The CDR3 sequence: CASSGVGPTDTQYF. CDR3 in DNA: TGCGCCAGCAGTGGGGTGGGACCCACAGATACGCAGTATTTT.

This clonotype was counted a few times. The V call is TRBV4-2, the J call TRBJ2-3, with D maybe TRBD2 (6 bases). V shed 0 bases and J shed 9 bases, with 13 bases lying between them. This CDR3 spans 14 amino acids. Germline loops: CDR1 LGHNA, CDR2 YNFKEQ. The CDR3 DNA reads TGTGCCAGCAGCCAAGATCGACCTGGGGGGACGCAGTATTTT. Encoded protein: CASSQDRPGGTQYF.

There are a few counts of this clonotype. V usage is TRBV20-1 and J usage is TRBJ2-3; TRBD2 aligns across 7 bases. Trimming removed 0 bases from V and 2 bases from J; junction bases left unmatched: 2. CDR1 DFQATT and CDR2 SNEGSKA come from the germline V gene (reference sequence). This CDR3 spans 14 amino acids. CDR3 protein: CSAREAGPTDTQYF. CDR3 DNA: TGCAGTGCTAGAGAAGCGGGACCCACAGATACGCAGTATTTT.

A single count supports this clonotype. J is TRBJ2-5 and V is TRBV20-1, with a possible D match to TRBD2 (6 bases). CDR3 size: 13 residues. The V and J ends lost 0 bases and 4 bases respectively, with 9 bases between them. Germline CDR1 DFQATT, CDR2 SNEGSKA (reference sequence). The CDR3 protein is CSAREEGPETQYF. CDR3 DNA: TGCAGTGCTAGAGAGGAGGGCCCAGAGACCCAGTACTTC.

This clonotype was recorded a few times. Mismatch with germline at one junction end may stem from a read error. This chain uses TRBV12-5 with TRBJ2-5; D assignment may be TRBD1 or TRBD2 (5 bases each). The end of the DNA fits TRBJ2-7 better, so the J call may be wrong. Germline assignment: CDR1 LGHNT and CDR2 FRNRAP. This CDR3 contains 17 residues. The CDR3 sequence is CAGGLVLDGTGRNEQYF. The CDR3 region has the DNA TGTGCTGGTGGTTTGGTACTAGATGGGACGGGTCGAAACGAGCAGTACTTC.

The chain carries TRBV6-1 and TRBJ2-4; TRBD2 aligns across 7 bases. The J call may be in error: the DNA end matches TRBJ2-7 better. This CDR3 has 15 amino acids. The V gene's germline CDR1 is MNHNS and CDR2 SASEGT. Here the CDR3 reads CASRSGETKSYEQYF. In DNA, the CDR3 is TGTGCCAGCAGAAGCGGGGAGACAAAGAGCTACGAGCAGTACTTC.

This clonotype was counted at least ten times. The genes are TRBV5-1 and TRBJ2-7; TRBD1 matches 10 bases. Trimming removed 4 bases from V and 5 bases from J; junction bases left unmatched: 0. Germline values: CDR1 SGHRS, CDR2 YFSETQ. There are 12 residues in the CDR3. CDR3 bases: TGCGCCAGCAGCGGGACAGGGGACGAGCAGTACTTC. Protein: CASSGTGDEQYF.

The chain uses TRBV28 and TRBJ2-1; 12 bases map to TRBD2. With 6 bases clipped from V and 3 bases from J, the junction kept 3 bases outside the gene matches. This CDR3 is 15 amino acids long. Germline assignment: CDR1 MDHEN and CDR2 SYDVKM. The chain's CDR3 is CASRGLAGIYNEQFF. The CDR3, as DNA: TGTGCCAGCAGAGGACTAGCGGGAATCTACAATGAGCAGTTCTTC.

V usage is TRBV4-1 and J usage is TRBJ2-7; 7 bases are a match to TRBD1. The V segment lost 6 bases and the J segment 6 bases; nucleotides outside the gene matches: 14. Germline CDR1 and CDR2: MGHRA and YSYEKL. The CDR3 runs 15 residues. The CDR3 DNA reads TGCGCCAGCAGGGGGGACAGTCTTTGGGTATCCGAGCAGTACTTC. As protein: CASRGDSLWVSEQYF.

This clonotype was picked up a small number of times. This chain links TRBV29-1 with TRBJ2-2, with D uncertain. This CDR3 spans 13 amino acids. Trimming cost V 4 bases and J 2 bases, with 8 bases left between them. Germline CDR1 is SQVTM and CDR2 is ANQGSEA. CDR3: CSVATVNTGELFF. As DNA, the CDR3 is TGCAGCGTTGCCACAGTTAACACCGGGGAGCTGTTTTTT.